The clone carrying this T cell receptor beta chain has just a few counts. Unique molecular identifiers were added to individual cDNA molecules. A single record per CDR3 protein comes from TCRdb applying MiXCR to the 5' RACE reads. The top ten hold approximately 4% of the sample, which has approximately 90,000 distinct CDR3 sequences, about 12% seen once. These data originate in a study of early T cells in non-severe SARS-CoV-2 infection. Study summary: Unsorted whole-blood RNA was sequenced in bulk, leaving chains unpaired.

Per germline, CDR1 GTSNPN and CDR2 SVGIG (reference sequence). Trimming shortened V by 0 bases and J by 0 bases, and 5 bases separated the two germline ends. The CDR3 runs 14 residues. V usage is TRBV30 and J usage is TRBJ2-2; D is unresolved. The material sequenced was whole blood, taken at baseline. This clonotype was obtained from an adult who was a healthcare worker with PCR-confirmed SARS-CoV-2 infection or an uninfected control (not recorded which). The CDR3 sequence: CAWSVTANTGELFF. The CDR3 coding sequence is TGTGCCTGGAGTGTAACGGCGAACACCGGGGAGCTGTTTTTT.